The clone carrying this T cell receptor beta chain was picked up one time. Repertoires were generated with immunoSEQ multiplex PCR, while TCRdb's copy carries only in-frame clones and drops some. Of roughly 1 million clones listed, 75% to 85% are singletons. Germline CDR1 is SGHVS and CDR2 is FQNEAQ. The ends were cut back, 1 base at V and 5 bases at J, with 12 bases in the middle. This CDR3 has 14 residues. The sample belongs to a study of shared clonotypes between healthy human individuals. The chain carries TRBV7-8 and TRBJ2-7; D not certain. The receptor was derived from a man aged 18 to 30 in good health. Some clones in this sample may be carry-over from other donors' samples. Input material: memory CD4+ T cells from PBMCs. Subset given: CD45RA-negative fraction. As DNA, the CDR3 is TGTGCCAGCAGCTTAGTCGAGGCTATGGACGAGCAGTACTTC. Amino acids: CASSLVEAMDEQYF.